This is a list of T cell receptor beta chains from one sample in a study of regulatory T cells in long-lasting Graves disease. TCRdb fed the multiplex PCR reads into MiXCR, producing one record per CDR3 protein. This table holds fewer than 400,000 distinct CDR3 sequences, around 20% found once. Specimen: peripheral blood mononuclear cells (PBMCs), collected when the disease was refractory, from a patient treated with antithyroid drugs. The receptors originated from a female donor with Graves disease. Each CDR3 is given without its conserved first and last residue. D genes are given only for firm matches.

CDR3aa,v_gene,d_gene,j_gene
ASSQIQGAYEQY,TRBV14,TRBD1,TRBJ2-7
ASSLEVSGGRTEAF,TRBV11-2,NA,TRBJ1-1
ASSDWDTGFQPQH,TRBV2,NA,TRBJ1-5
ASSFREWDEKLF,TRBV7-8,NA,TRBJ1-4
ASSSHRDRELF,TRBV7-6,NA,TRBJ2-2
ASSLGGVSTDTQY,TRBV3-1,NA,TRBJ2-3
ASSLDSSGVVSSGYT,TRBV5-5,NA,TRBJ1-2
ASSLEGYGYT,TRBV5-1,NA,TRBJ1-2
ASSYYRSSNQPQH,TRBV6-5,NA,TRBJ1-5
ASSSTGETEQY,TRBV3-1,TRBD1,TRBJ2-7
ASSSRQNSPLH,TRBV3-1,NA,TRBJ1-6
ASSLGSFRTSYEQY,TRBV7-2,NA,TRBJ2-7
ASSFGVRTEAF,TRBV27,NA,TRBJ1-1
ASNPDGANYGYT,TRBV6-1,NA,TRBJ1-2
ASSVIGTGLNEKLF,TRBV9,TRBD1,TRBJ1-4
AIRPLDDGSPLH,TRBV10-3,NA,TRBJ1-6
AIRQDRGRLNYGYT,TRBV10-3,TRBD1,TRBJ1-2
SASPRDRDYQPQH,TRBV20-1,TRBD1,TRBJ1-5
ASSLKGAVTYEQY,TRBV7-9,NA,TRBJ2-7
ASRGPRDRGPYEQY,TRBV12-3/TRBV12-4,TRBD1,TRBJ2-7
ASSPGPGAYEQY,TRBV18,NA,TRBJ2-7
ASSSGTTWGYEQY,TRBV7-2,NA,TRBJ2-7
SGGGGETQY,TRBV29-1,NA,TRBJ2-5
ASSQGRISYNSPLH,TRBV4-1,NA,TRBJ1-6
ASSASGTEDTYEKLF,TRBV6-2/TRBV6-3,NA,TRBJ1-4
ASSVSAGRGQETQY,TRBV9,TRBD2,TRBJ2-5
ASSLGDYYGYT,TRBV11-2,NA,TRBJ1-2
ASSPGRAKTYEQY,TRBV4-1,NA,TRBJ2-7
ASSLGSSPGTEYGYT,TRBV7-3,TRBD1,TRBJ1-2
SARFPGTGMDQPQH,TRBV20-1,TRBD1,TRBJ1-5
ASSEWYSPLH,TRBV6-1,NA,TRBJ1-6
ASRDRGAQNEKLF,TRBV10-2,TRBD1,TRBJ1-4
ASSERSRRDSPLH,TRBV12-3/TRBV12-4,NA,TRBJ1-6